The subject of this entry is one TCR beta chain. Its specific antigen is unknown. Base-call qualities are not available, and no considerably larger clone is one nucleotide away. The junction shows trimming of 3 bases on V and 4 bases on J, and the gene matches do not reach 12 bases of it. From the cysteine through the phenylalanine, the CDR3 covers 16 amino acids. Left in the record is the CDR3 DNA by itself, 48 bases read in frame from the first base. The germline V gene encodes CDR1 SGDLS and CDR2 YYNGEE. TCRbeta rearrangements were sequenced from genomic DNA using the immunoSEQ assay at survey resolution. The study's processing was this. A lowest detectable productive clonotype frequency of 2.59 x 10-5 was observed in the TCR sequencing data. Analyses included only productive TCRbeta rearrangements, meaning complete and in-frame sequences. The clonality of each sample was calculated as Simpson clonality in the immunoSEQ Analyzer version 3.0. Based on frequency, clones were grouped as very rare, small, medium, large (1-20%) or hyperexpanded (>20%). Generation probabilities were estimated with OLGA 1.2.3, V-gene circos plots were generated with VDJtools, specificities were searched for in VDJdb, and CDR3 motifs were identified with GLIPH. Drawn from immuneACCESS, this table holds only the in-frame rearrangements with V and J called that TCRdb kept. Clones are partly lost; checked studies trace under half to an unresolved V gene and leave the rest unexplained. Clonal size and the V and J genes are those of that table, whereas D and trimming came from the DNA. The sample table lists 30,000 to 40,000 clones, approximately 90% of them with a count of one. Of the sample, roughly 3.3% is held by the ten largest clones.

The healthy controls were 37 blood donors, and the buffy coats of these donors were supplied by the Finnish Red Cross blood service. All TCR-sequenced material derived from peripheral blood: patient blood samples and healthy donor buffy coats. Ficoll-Hypaque gradient centrifugation was used to isolate peripheral blood mononuclear cells. CD4+ cells were magnetically purified from the buffy coats of healthy controls. The Gentra Puregene Cell and Tissue kit was used for genomic DNA extraction, and quantification was performed on a Qubit 2.0 fluorometer. The sample is drawn from a study of STAT5B mutations in CD4+ large granular lymphocyte leukemia (dated by TCRdb to 2022 to 2024). At the level of the whole study: Among the healthy controls, the CDR3 'QG' motif was associated with a particular HLA allele. The TCRbeta repertoires of CD4+ T-cell large granular lymphocyte leukemia patients were compared with the TCRbeta repertoires of healthy blood donors. Flow cytometry on FACSCanto II or FACSVerse confirmed that purified fractions exceeded 95% purity among lymphocytes. On the study overall, not on this receptor specifically: TRBV06-family usage was enriched among the top patient clones (8/27) compared with healthy controls (2/35). The data were not HLA-matched, and the relatively small sample size could explain the higher clonality seen in CD4+ compared with CD8+ T-LGLL. Each patient's main leukemic clonotypes were private, but approximately 23% of these clonotypes showed up at low frequency in the non-leukemic repertoires of other patients. Compared with healthy CD4+ repertoires, CD4-sorted patient repertoires appeared more clonal, and this difference remained even after the putative leukemic clones were removed.

Sequences were obtained from CD4+ T cells from blood buffy coats. In this chain, TRBV9 is recombined with TRBJ1-2, with 7 middle bases fitting TRBD1. The receptor was isolated from a human donor in good health. The DNA sequence reads TGTGCCAGCAGCGCCACCGGGACAGCAAAGCCCTATGGCTACACCTTC. It translates to CASSATGTAKPYGYTF.